One sample yielded the 20 T cell receptor beta chains listed below, sequenced in a study of glioma-infiltrating T cells after dendritic cell vaccination. Sequenced by immunoSEQ multiplex PCR; TCRdb stores in-frame clones only, minus some. The data hold just under 100,000 clones, with 65% to 85% observed a single time. The time point denotes: after dendritic cell vaccination, including at tumor progression/relapse. The sample was blood, taken after dendritic cell vaccination. The receptors here all came from a human donor with glioblastoma.

This sequence joins TRBV11-2 and TRBJ2-1; 10 bases map to TRBD2. The CDR3 extends over 17 amino acids. V was pared by 4 bases and J by 2 bases, with 8 bases of the junction left unmatched. Germline V lookup: CDR1 SGHAT, CDR2 FQNNGV. The CDR3 DNA sequence: TGTGCCAGCAGCTCTACACCCAGCGGGAGGGCCTACAATGAGCAGTTCTTC. It codes for CASSSTPSGRAYNEQFF.

Here the CDR3 reads CASSSPGGATGGRSYEQYF. CDR3 sequence (DNA): TGTGCCAGCAGCTCCCCAGGGGGGGCGACAGGGGGTAGGTCCTACGAGCAGTACTTC. V and J are TRBV7-9 and TRBJ2-7; 9 nucleotides match TRBD1. CDR3 length equals 19 residues. Germline V CDR1 and CDR2: SEHNR, FQNEAQ (reference sequence). With V trimmed by 4 bases and J by 1 base, 17 bases remained unmatched. Filled out from reference TRBV7-9 and TRBJ2-7, the complete variable domain reads DTGVSQNPRHKITKRGQNVTFRCDPISEHNRLYWYRQTLGQGPEFLTYFQNEAQLEKSRLLSDRFSAERPKGSFSTLEIQRTEQGDSAMYLCASSSPGGATGGRSYEQYFGPGTRLTVT.

This clone turned up a few times. The V call is TRBV29-1, the J call TRBJ1-2; D remains ambiguous. V lost 4 bases to trimming and J lost 5 bases, with 8 bases between them. Germline V gives CDR1 SQVTM, CDR2 ANQGSEA. The CDR3 runs to 11 residues. The CDR3 is CSVGQEYGYTF. The CDR3 nucleotides read TGCAGCGTTGGGCAGGAATATGGCTACACCTTC.

This chain uses TRBV6-6 with TRBJ2-1; D call uncertain. Germline V gene sequence: CDR1 MNHNY, CDR2 SVGAGI (reference sequence). The CDR3 covers 11 residues. V shed 6 bases and J shed 4 bases, with 4 bases lying between them. The CDR3 sequence: CASRTYNEQFF. DNA of the CDR3: TGTGCCAGCAGAACTTACAATGAGCAGTTCTTC.

CDR3 loop: CASSLELGGGLGRRINEQFF. The CDR3 DNA follows: TGCGCCAGCAGCTTGGAACTTGGGGGGGGGCTCGGTCGCAGGATTAATGAGCAGTTCTTC. The chain has TRBV5-1 and TRBJ2-1; possible D gene TRBD2, 7 bases. The germline V gene encodes CDR1 SGHRS and CDR2 YFSETQ. The CDR3 length is 20 residues. V was cut by 0 bases and J by 7 bases, with 29 bases left in between.

This chain connects TRBV5-1 to TRBJ1-1; D might be TRBD1 (5 bases). The CDR3 is 13 amino acids. Trimming cost V 2 bases and J 1 base, with 6 bases left between them. The germline gives CDR1 SGHRS, CDR2 YFSETQ. CDR3 in amino acids: CASSFRENTEAFF. The DNA for the CDR3 is TGCGCCAGCAGCTTCAGGGAGAACACTGAAGCTTTCTTT.

This chain connects TRBV30 to TRBJ2-3; perhaps TRBD1 as D (5 bases). The germline V gene encodes CDR1 GTSNPN and CDR2 SVGIG (reference sequence). V shed 0 bases and J shed 2 bases, with 15 bases lying between them. CDR3 length equals 16 residues. The CDR3 region has the DNA TGTGCCTGGAGTGTCAGGGTTAGTTGGTACACAGATACGCAGTATTTT. This sequence encodes CAWSVRVSWYTDTQYF.

Only a few counts were recorded for this clone. This chain joins TRBV7-9 and TRBJ1-1; 8 positions match TRBD1. V lost 5 bases and J lost 8; bases outside the gene matches: 4. CDR1 is SEHNR, CDR2 FQNEAQ, per germline (reference sequence). The CDR3 spans 12 residues. CDR3 DNA: TGTGCCAGCAGCCCCAGGGGGCCGGAAGCTTTCTTT. It codes for CASSPRGPEAFF.

The chain couples TRBV21-1 to TRBJ2-5; TRBD1 was called by the table and not checked on the DNA. TRBV21-1 is a known pseudogene. This CDR3 contains 16 residues. CDR3 loop: CASSKGGHPPQETQYF. The CDR3 bases are TGTGCCAGCAGCAAAGGCGGACACCCACCACAAGAGACCCAGTACTTC.

This clone was detected only once. The chain is built from TRBV5-1 and TRBJ1-2; D is undetermined. The germline V gene has CDR1 SGHRS and CDR2 YFSETQ. V dropped 0 bases and J dropped 2 bases, with 8 bases sitting between them. This CDR3 comprises 14 residues. CDR3 coding DNA: TGCGCCAGCAGCTTGGAGAACTACAACTATGGCTACACCTTC. It codes for CASSLENYNYGYTF. Using reference TRBV5-1 and TRBJ1-2 for the parts outside the CDR3, the full variable domain is KAGVTQTPRYLIKTRGQQVTLSCSPISGHRSVSWYQQTPGQGLQFLFEYFSETQRNKGNFPGRFSGRQFSNSRSEMNVSTLELGDSALYLCASSLENYNYGYTFGSGTRLTVV.

The rearrangement uses TRBV28 and TRBJ2-3; D perhaps matches TRBD1 (5 bases). Trimming cost V 4 bases and J 3 bases, with 14 bases left between them. This CDR3 comprises 15 residues. The germline V gene has CDR1 MDHEN and CDR2 SYDVKM. This CDR3 reads CASSSSRGRTDTQYF. The CDR3 bases are TGTGCCAGCAGTTCCTCAAGGGGTAGGACAGATACGCAGTATTTT.

This clone was counted only a few times. Here the CDR3 DNA reads TGCAGCGTTGAAGCCAGATGGCCAACCCGGTATTTT. Translating gives CSVEARWPTRYF. The chain is built from TRBV29-1 and TRBJ2-3; D is undetermined. The V end lost 1 base, the J end lost 14 bases, and 16 bases lay between the germline ends. Germline V CDR1 and CDR2: SQVTM, ANQGSEA. The CDR3 totals 12 residues.

The chain uses TRBV9 and TRBJ2-3; maybe TRBD2 (6 bases). V lost 4 bases, J lost 0 bases, and 9 bases lay in between. CDR1 and CDR2 from the germline V gene are SGDLS and YYNGEE. This CDR3 comprises 14 residues. The CDR3 DNA reads as TGTGCCAGCAGCCTGGGGGGAAGCACAGATACGCAGTATTTT. This codes for CASSLGGSTDTQYF.

The chain links TRBV7-6 to TRBJ1-1; 9 positions agree with TRBD1. This CDR3 contains 13 residues. CDR1 SGHVS and CDR2 FNYEAQ come from the germline V gene. Germline trimming cut 4 bases from V and 7 bases from J; bases unmatched to any gene: 4. The CDR3 DNA is TGTGCCAGCAGCTCGTGGACAGGGGTTGAAGCTTTCTTT. This translates into CASSSWTGVEAFF.

The chain employs TRBV5-1 and TRBJ2-1, with D possibly being TRBD2 (6 bases). Trimming removed 1 base at V and 6 bases at J, with 11 bases between. The CDR3 runs to 14 residues. Germline loops: CDR1 SGHRS, CDR2 YFSETQ. The CDR3 region is CASSLRERSNEQFF. CDR3 coding DNA: TGCGCCAGCAGCTTGCGGGAGAGGTCCAATGAGCAGTTCTTC.

V and J are TRBV19 and TRBJ2-1; perhaps TRBD2 as D (6 bases). Trimming took 1 base from V and 0 from J, leaving 16 bases between them. This CDR3 region has 18 residues. The germline gives CDR1 LNHDA, CDR2 SQIVND (reference sequence). Here the CDR3 reads CASSIASVWASSYNEQFF. Written as DNA, the CDR3 is TGTGCCAGTAGTATAGCTAGCGTTTGGGCGAGCTCCTACAATGAGCAGTTCTTC.

The chain employs TRBV7-8 and TRBJ1-6; D is uncertain. This CDR3 is built from 14 residues. Germline values: CDR1 SGHVS, CDR2 FQNEAQ. V lost 5 bases, J lost 8 bases, and 13 bases lay in between. CDR3 loop: CASSGRPWDSPLHF. In DNA, the CDR3 is TGTGCCAGCAGCGGGAGGCCCTGGGATTCACCCCTCCACTTT.

V and J are TRBV11-3 and TRBJ2-1; 7 bases fit TRBD2. The CDR3 sequence is 15 residues long. CDR1 is SGHNT, CDR2 YENEEA, per germline. J was trimmed by 4 bases and V by 2 bases; bases with no gene match: 5. The CDR3 reads CASSLSGEGYNEQFF. In nucleotides, the CDR3 is TGTGCCAGCAGCTTATCGGGGGAGGGATACAATGAGCAGTTCTTC.

This clone is a singleton in its sample. This sequence joins TRBV19 and TRBJ2-7; 10 bases line up with TRBD1. Germline CDR1 LNHDA, CDR2 SQIVND (reference sequence). The CDR3 consists of 16 residues. V shed 4 bases, J shed 6 bases, and the junction held 12 bases outside the gene matches. In nucleotides, the CDR3 is TGTGCCAGTAGTACAATACCCGGGACAGGGGTCCGCGAGCAGTACTTC. Translated, it gives CASSTIPGTGVREQYF.

The chain is built from TRBV7-6 and TRBJ2-7; tentatively, D is TRBD2 (6 bases). Germline assignment: CDR1 SGHVS and CDR2 FNYEAQ. Trimming left V 1 base short and J 3 bases short, with 16 bases between. The CDR3 contains 16 residues. CDR3 DNA: TGTGCCAGCAGCTTAGGGTGGGACTTTTCAATCTACGAGCAGTACTTC. Protein: CASSLGWDFSIYEQYF.